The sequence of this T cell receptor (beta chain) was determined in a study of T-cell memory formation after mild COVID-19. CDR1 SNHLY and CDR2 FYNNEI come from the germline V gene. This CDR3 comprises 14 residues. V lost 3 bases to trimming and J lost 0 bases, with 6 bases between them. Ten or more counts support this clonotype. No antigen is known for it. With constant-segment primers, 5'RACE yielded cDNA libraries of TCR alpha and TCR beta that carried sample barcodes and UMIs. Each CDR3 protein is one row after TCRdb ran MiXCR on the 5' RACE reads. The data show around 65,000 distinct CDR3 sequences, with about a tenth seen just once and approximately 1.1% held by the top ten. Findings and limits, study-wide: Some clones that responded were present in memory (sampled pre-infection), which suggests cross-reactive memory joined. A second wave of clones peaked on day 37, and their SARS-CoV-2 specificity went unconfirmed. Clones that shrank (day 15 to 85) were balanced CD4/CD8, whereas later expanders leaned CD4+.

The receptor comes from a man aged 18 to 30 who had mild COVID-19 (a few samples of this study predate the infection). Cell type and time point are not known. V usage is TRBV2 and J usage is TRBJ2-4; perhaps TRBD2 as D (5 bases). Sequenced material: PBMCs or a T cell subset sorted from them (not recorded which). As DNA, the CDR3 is TGTGCCAGCAGTGACGGACTAGCCAAAAACATTCAGTACTTC. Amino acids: CASSDGLAKNIQYF.